The 21 T cell receptor beta chains presented below share a single source sample, sequenced in a study of CD8+ T cells in alopecia areata (dated by TCRdb to the late 2010s). Library prep was done by the immunoSEQ multiplex PCR assay. For TCR sequencing, RNA was extracted from every sample and reverse transcribed into cDNA to serve as template. In its TCRdb copy, this immuneACCESS table keeps in-frame sequences only and misses some clones. Where compared with another copy, unresolved V genes explain less than half of these, and the others have no known cause. In this sample the table shows about 100,000 clones, about three fifths of which occur a single time. About 17% of the sample lies in the top ten. According to the study, the label for this sample's treatment or condition signals: oral pan-JAK inhibitor, 5-10 mg twice daily. Sequenced material: CD8+ T cells sorted from blood, taken between weeks 55 and 65, from a patient treated with tofacitinib. Source of these receptors: a human donor with alopecia areata.

This clone has only one observation. The V call is TRBV5-1, the J call TRBJ2-7; no clear D. Trimming cost V 3 bases and J 1 base, with 8 bases left between them. This CDR3 spans 13 amino acids. Germline values: CDR1 SGHRS, CDR2 YFSETQ. The CDR3 DNA follows: TGCGCCAGCAGCTACGAAATGTCCTACGAGCAGTACTTC. Translating gives CASSYEMSYEQYF.

This chain links TRBV14 with TRBJ2-7; D is undetermined. Trimming shortened V by 0 bases and J by 2 bases, and 5 bases separated the two germline ends. The CDR3 is 13 residues long. The germline V gene has CDR1 SGHDN and CDR2 FVKESK. CDR3 coding DNA: TGTGCCAGCAGCCAAGATAGACCCTACGAGCAGTACTTC. Residues: CASSQDRPYEQYF.

This clone was seen more than once but under ten times. The V call is TRBV15, the J call TRBJ1-1; D remains ambiguous. V lost 1 base and J 2 bases, leaving 8 bases between the germline ends. Germline lookup yields CDR1 LNHNV and CDR2 YYDKDF (reference sequence). The length of the CDR3 is 14 residues. CDR3 sequence (DNA): TGTGCCACCAGCAGAGTAGAGGATAACACTGAAGCTTTCTTT. Amino acids: CATSRVEDNTEAFF.

The chain links TRBV5-1 to TRBJ2-7; D not certain. The CDR3 extends over 12 amino acids. Germline CDR1 SGHRS, CDR2 YFSETQ. V lost 4 bases, J lost 6 bases, and 11 bases lay in between. CDR3 amino acids: CASSPGGPEQYF. CDR3 bases: TGCGCCAGCAGCCCCGGTGGGCCCGAGCAGTACTTC.

This clone was recorded a few times. The V call is TRBV7-9, the J call TRBJ1-1, with 7 bases fitting TRBD1. The CDR3 loop spans 15 amino acids. Trimming took 5 bases from V and 3 from J; bases not matched to a gene: 9. Germline loops: CDR1 SEHNR, CDR2 FQNEAQ (reference sequence). The CDR3 loop is CASSPQTGRDTEAFF. The CDR3 coding sequence is TGTGCCAGCAGCCCGCAGACAGGGCGGGACACTGAAGCTTTCTTT. Full variable domain (missing parts from reference TRBV7-9 and TRBJ1-1): DTGVSQNPRHKITKRGQNVTFRCDPISEHNRLYWYRQTLGQGPEFLTYFQNEAQLEKSRLLSDRFSAERPKGSFSTLEIQRTEQGDSAMYLCASSPQTGRDTEAFFGQGTRLTVV.

This clone was observed a handful of times. The genes are TRBV4-1 and TRBJ1-6; D is possibly TRBD1 (5 bases). The V gene's germline CDR1 is MGHRA and CDR2 YSYEKL. Trimming took 0 bases from V and 7 from J, leaving 13 bases between them. There are 16 residues in the CDR3. The CDR3 spells CASSQDPSGLNSPLHF. For the CDR3, the DNA is TGCGCCAGCAGCCAAGACCCCTCAGGGCTCAATTCACCCCTCCACTTT.

The chain links TRBV25-1 to TRBJ2-1; D is uncertain. Germline values: CDR1 MGHDK, CDR2 SYGVNS. The CDR3 extends over 14 amino acids. The V end lost 4 bases, the J end lost 3 bases, and 10 bases lay between the germline ends. CDR3 in amino acids: CASSGYGIYNEQFF. The CDR3 coding sequence is TGTGCCAGCAGTGGGTATGGGATCTACAATGAGCAGTTCTTC. Supplemented by reference TRBV25-1 and TRBJ2-1, the full variable domain reads EADIYQTPRYLVIGTGKKITLECSQTMGHDKMYWYQQDPGMELHLIHYSYGVNSTEKGDLSSESTVSRIRTEHFPLTLESARPSHTSQYLCASSGYGIYNEQFFGPGTRLTVL.

V gene TRBV28 combines with J gene TRBJ1-5; D not resolved. CDR1 and CDR2 from the germline V gene are MDHEN and SYDVKM. The CDR3 is made up of 13 amino acids. Trimming removed 4 bases at V and 5 bases at J, with 9 bases between. CDR3 sequence (DNA): TGTGCCAGCAGTTCGGAGGGATATCAGCCCCAGCATTTT. Its translation: CASSSEGYQPQHF.

J is TRBJ2-7 and V is TRBV2; D call uncertain. Germline CDR1 reads SNHLY; CDR2 reads FYNNEI. The CDR3 has 12 amino acids. V lost 6 bases, J lost 3 bases, and 9 bases lay in between. The CDR3 spells CASRDGLYEQYF. CDR3 nucleotides: TGTGCCAGCAGAGACGGCCTCTACGAGCAGTACTTC.

The rearrangement links TRBV19 to TRBJ1-6; possible D gene TRBD1, 5 bases. Germline assignment: CDR1 LNHDA and CDR2 SQIVND (reference sequence). Trimming cost V 8 bases and J 9 bases, with 14 bases left between them. CDR3 length: 13 residues. The CDR3 is CASAPGGASPLHF. The CDR3 region has the DNA TGTGCCAGTGCACCTGGCGGGGCTTCACCCCTCCACTTT. Full variable domain (remainder filled in from reference TRBV19 and TRBJ1-6): DGGITQSPKYLFRKEGQNVTLSCEQNLNHDAMYWYRQDPGQGLRLIYYSQIVNDFQKGDIAEGYSVSREKKESFPLTVTSAQKNPTAFYLCASAPGGASPLHFGNGTRLTVT.

This chain connects TRBV6-5 to TRBJ2-1; D perhaps matches TRBD1 (6 bases). Looked up from germline, CDR1 is MNHEY and CDR2 is SVGAGI. The V end was cut by 10 bases, the J end by 2 bases, with 9 bases between. The CDR3 has 12 residues. CDR3 sequence (DNA): TGTGCCACACAGGGCACCTACAATGAGCAGTTCTTC. This gives the protein CATQGTYNEQFF.

The CDR3 DNA reads as TGTGCCAGCAACCGCGGGACAGCAGCTAACTATGGCTACACCTTC. Translated: CASNRGTAANYGYTF. This rearrangement joins TRBV5-6 to TRBJ1-2; TRBD1 agrees at 7 bases. Per the germline V gene, CDR1 is SGHDT and CDR2 is YYEEEE. The CDR3 is made up of 15 amino acids. V lost 6 bases, J lost 0 bases, and 8 bases stayed unmatched.

This chain connects TRBV5-1 to TRBJ2-1; D uncertain. The CDR3 extends over 15 amino acids. Germline CDR1 is SGHRS and CDR2 is YFSETQ. Trimming removed 4 bases from V and 1 base from J, with 12 bases in between. In DNA form, the CDR3 reads TGCGCCAGCAGCGATTACGGGCCTTCCTACAATGAGCAGTTCTTC. Its translation: CASSDYGPSYNEQFF.

V is TRBV10-2 and J is TRBJ1-5; D call uncertain. In germline, CDR1 is WSHSY, CDR2 SAAADI. Trimming stripped 0 bases from V and 5 bases from J, with 5 bases between. This CDR3 comprises 13 residues. The CDR3 sequence: CASSESGYQPQHF. In DNA, the CDR3 is TGCGCCAGCAGTGAGTCGGGGTATCAGCCCCAGCATTTT.

This rearrangement joins TRBV7-9 to TRBJ2-2; D remains ambiguous. Germline CDR1 and CDR2: SEHNR and FQNEAQ (reference sequence). This CDR3 has 11 residues. Deletions cut 5 bases from V and 5 bases from J, with 3 bases between. CDR3 protein: CASSTTGELFF. The CDR3 region has the DNA TGTGCCAGCAGCACTACCGGGGAGCTGTTTTTT. The whole variable domain, remainder taken from reference TRBV7-9 and TRBJ2-2, is DTGVSQNPRHKITKRGQNVTFRCDPISEHNRLYWYRQTLGQGPEFLTYFQNEAQLEKSRLLSDRFSAERPKGSFSTLEIQRTEQGDSAMYLCASSTTGELFFGEGSRLTVL.

The chain employs TRBV7-3 and TRBJ1-2; 9 positions agree with TRBD1. Germline values: CDR1 SGHTA, CDR2 FQGTGA. The CDR3 consists of 15 residues. Trimming took 5 bases from V and 4 from J; bases not matched to a gene: 8. In DNA form, the CDR3 reads TGTGCCAGCAGCACGGGGACAGGGCCGAGCTATGGCTACACCTTC. Protein: CASSTGTGPSYGYTF.

V is TRBV30 and J is TRBJ1-5, with no clear D. Trimming removed 1 base at V and 0 bases at J, with 19 bases between. This CDR3 is built from 18 residues. Per germline, CDR1 GTSNPN and CDR2 SVGIG (reference sequence). CDR3 region: CAWSEPGGGSYSNQPQHF. The CDR3 DNA is TGTGCCTGGAGTGAACCGGGAGGAGGGTCTTATAGCAATCAGCCCCAGCATTTT. Combining the CDR3 with reference TRBV30 and TRBJ1-5 gives the whole variable domain SQTIHQWPATLVQPVGSPLSLECTVEGTSNPNLYWYRQAAGRGLQLLFYSVGIGQISSEVPQNLSASRPQDRQFILSSKKLLLSDSGFYLCAWSEPGGGSYSNQPQHFGDGTRLSIL.

The J gene is TRBJ2-3, the V gene TRBV29-1; no firm D call. CDR1 is SQVTM and CDR2 is ANQGSEA in the germline V gene. Trimming cost V 0 bases and J 3 bases, with 19 bases left between them. The CDR3 runs to 17 residues. For the CDR3, the DNA is TGCAGCGTTGAAGACCTCTCGACTCACCTCCTAACAGATACGCAGTATTTT. Residues: CSVEDLSTHLLTDTQYF.

This clone was detected once. This chain links TRBV6-6 with TRBJ1-5; no reliable D call. The CDR3 is 13 amino acids. Trimming shortened V by 5 bases and J by 7 bases, and 12 bases separated the two germline ends. Germline lookup yields CDR1 MNHNY and CDR2 SVGAGI (reference sequence). CDR3 residues: CASSLSPLQPQHF. DNA of the CDR3: TGTGCCAGCAGTCTCTCTCCCCTCCAGCCCCAGCATTTT.

The chain joins TRBV30 to TRBJ1-1; the D gene is possibly TRBD1 (5 bases). Trimming removed 4 bases at V and 6 bases at J, with 15 bases between. The germline V gene has CDR1 GTSNPN and CDR2 SVGIG (reference sequence). This CDR3 has 13 amino acids. CDR3 coding DNA: TGTGCCTGGACCCCCGGCGGGGGGGCTGAAGCTTTCTTT. Translation: CAWTPGGGAEAFF.

The CDR3 nucleotides are TGTGCCAGCAGCGCAACAGAGAACACTGAAGCTTTCTTT. Translated, it gives CASSATENTEAFF. The chain recombines TRBV9 with TRBJ1-1; no clear D. CDR3 length: 13 amino acids. Per germline, CDR1 SGDLS and CDR2 YYNGEE. V lost 3 bases and J 1 base, leaving 7 bases between the germline ends.